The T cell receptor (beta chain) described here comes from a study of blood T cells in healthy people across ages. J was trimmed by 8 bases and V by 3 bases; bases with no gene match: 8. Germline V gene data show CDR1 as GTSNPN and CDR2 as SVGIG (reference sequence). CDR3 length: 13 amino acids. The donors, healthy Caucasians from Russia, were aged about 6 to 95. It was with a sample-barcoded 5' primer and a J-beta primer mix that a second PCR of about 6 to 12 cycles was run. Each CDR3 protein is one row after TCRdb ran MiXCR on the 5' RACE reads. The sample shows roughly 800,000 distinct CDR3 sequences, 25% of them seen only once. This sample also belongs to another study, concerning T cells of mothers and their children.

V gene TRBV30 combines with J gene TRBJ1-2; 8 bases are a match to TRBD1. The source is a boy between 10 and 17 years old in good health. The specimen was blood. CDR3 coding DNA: TGTGCCTGGAGCCCCGGGACAGGCGGAGGCTACACCTTC. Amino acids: CAWSPGTGGGYTF.